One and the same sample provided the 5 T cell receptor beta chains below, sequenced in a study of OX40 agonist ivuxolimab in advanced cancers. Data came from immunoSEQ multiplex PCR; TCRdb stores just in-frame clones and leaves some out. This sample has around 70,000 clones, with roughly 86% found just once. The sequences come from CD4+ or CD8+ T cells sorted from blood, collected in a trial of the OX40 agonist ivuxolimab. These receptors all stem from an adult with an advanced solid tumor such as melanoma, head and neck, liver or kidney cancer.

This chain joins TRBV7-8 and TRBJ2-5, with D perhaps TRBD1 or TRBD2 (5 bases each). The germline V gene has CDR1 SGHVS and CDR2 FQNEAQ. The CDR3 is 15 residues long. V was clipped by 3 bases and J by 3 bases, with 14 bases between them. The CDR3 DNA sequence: TGTGCCAGCAGCTTCACGGGGCCGAGAGAAGAGACCCAGTACTTC. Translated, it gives CASSFTGPREETQYF.

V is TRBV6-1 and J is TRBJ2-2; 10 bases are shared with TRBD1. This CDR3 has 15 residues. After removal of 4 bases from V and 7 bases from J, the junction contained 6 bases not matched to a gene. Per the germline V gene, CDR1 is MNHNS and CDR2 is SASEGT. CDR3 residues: CASSAGTGVVGELFF. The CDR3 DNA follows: TGTGCCAGCAGTGCCGGGACAGGGGTCGTCGGGGAGCTGTTTTTT.

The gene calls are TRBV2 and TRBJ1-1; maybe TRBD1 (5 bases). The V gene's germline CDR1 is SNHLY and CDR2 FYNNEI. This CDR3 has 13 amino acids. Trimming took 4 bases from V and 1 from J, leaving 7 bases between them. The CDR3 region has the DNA TGTGCCAGCAGTGTGCAGGGGAACACTGAAGCTTTCTTT. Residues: CASSVQGNTEAFF.

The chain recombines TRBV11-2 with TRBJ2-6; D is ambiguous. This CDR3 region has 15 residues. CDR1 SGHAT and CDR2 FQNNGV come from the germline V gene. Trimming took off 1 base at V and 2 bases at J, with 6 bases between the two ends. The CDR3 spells CASSLGVAGANVLTF. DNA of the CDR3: TGTGCCAGCAGCTTAGGGGTGGCTGGGGCCAACGTCCTGACTTTC.

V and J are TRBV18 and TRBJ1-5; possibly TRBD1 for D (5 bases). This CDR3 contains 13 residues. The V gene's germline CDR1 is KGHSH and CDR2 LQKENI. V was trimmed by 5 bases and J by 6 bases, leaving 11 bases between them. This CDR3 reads CASSTGTSQPQHF. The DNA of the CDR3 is TGTGCCAGCTCAACGGGGACGAGTCAGCCCCAGCATTTT.